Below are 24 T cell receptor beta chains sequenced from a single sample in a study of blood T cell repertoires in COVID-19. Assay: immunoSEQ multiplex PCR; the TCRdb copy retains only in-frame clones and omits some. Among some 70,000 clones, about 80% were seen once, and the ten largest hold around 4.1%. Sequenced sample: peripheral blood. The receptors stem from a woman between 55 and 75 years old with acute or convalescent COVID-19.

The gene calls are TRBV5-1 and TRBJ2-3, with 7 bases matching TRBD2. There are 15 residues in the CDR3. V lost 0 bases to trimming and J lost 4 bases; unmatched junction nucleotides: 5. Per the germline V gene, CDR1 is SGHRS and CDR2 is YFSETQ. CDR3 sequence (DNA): TGCGCCAGCAGCTTGGAGGCCCGGGGGGCAGATACGCAGTATTTT. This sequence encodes CASSLEARGADTQYF. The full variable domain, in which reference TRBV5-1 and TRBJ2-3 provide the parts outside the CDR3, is KAGVTQTPRYLIKTRGQQVTLSCSPISGHRSVSWYQQTPGQGLQFLFEYFSETQRNKGNFPGRFSGRQFSNSRSEMNVSTLELGDSALYLCASSLEARGADTQYFGPGTRLTVL.

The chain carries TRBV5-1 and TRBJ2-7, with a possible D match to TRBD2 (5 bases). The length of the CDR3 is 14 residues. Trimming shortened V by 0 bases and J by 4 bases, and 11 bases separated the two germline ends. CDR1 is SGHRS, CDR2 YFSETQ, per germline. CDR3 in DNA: TGCGCCAGCAGCTTGGGTCCGGGATTATACGAGCAGTACTTC. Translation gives CASSLGPGLYEQYF.

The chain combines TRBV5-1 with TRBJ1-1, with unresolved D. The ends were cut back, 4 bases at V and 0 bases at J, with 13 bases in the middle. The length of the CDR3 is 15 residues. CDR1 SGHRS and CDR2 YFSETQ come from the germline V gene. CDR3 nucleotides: TGCGCCAGCAGCCTTCAACGGGGTGTGAACACTGAAGCTTTCTTT. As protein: CASSLQRGVNTEAFF.

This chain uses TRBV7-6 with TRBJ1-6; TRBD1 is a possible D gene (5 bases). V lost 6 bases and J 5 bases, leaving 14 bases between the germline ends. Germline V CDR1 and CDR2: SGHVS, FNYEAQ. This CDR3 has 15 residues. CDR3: CASSLEGPHNSPLHF. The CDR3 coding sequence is TGTGCCAGCAGTCTGGAGGGGCCCCATAATTCACCCCTCCACTTT. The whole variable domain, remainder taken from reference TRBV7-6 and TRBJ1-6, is GAGVSQSPRYKVTKRGQDVALRCDPISGHVSLYWYRQALGQGPEFLTYFNYEAQQDKSGLPNDRFSAERPEGSISTLTIQRTEQRDSAMYRCASSLEGPHNSPLHFGNGTRLTVT.

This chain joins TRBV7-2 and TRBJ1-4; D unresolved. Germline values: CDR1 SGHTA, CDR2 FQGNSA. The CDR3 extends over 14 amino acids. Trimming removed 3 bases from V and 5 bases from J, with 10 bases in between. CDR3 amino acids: CASSFTSGNEKLFF. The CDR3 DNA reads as TGTGCCAGCAGCTTTACGTCGGGGAATGAAAAACTGTTTTTT.

This CDR3 is CASSLGGGASNNEQFF. The CDR3 DNA follows: TGTGCCAGCAGCTTAGGCGGGGGCGCGTCAAATAATGAGCAGTTCTTC. V usage is TRBV7-9 and J usage is TRBJ2-1, with D possibly matching TRBD2 (7 bases). Per the germline V gene, CDR1 is SEHNR and CDR2 is FQNEAQ (reference sequence). Trimming removed 1 base from V and 7 bases from J, with 17 bases in between. The CDR3 contains 16 residues.

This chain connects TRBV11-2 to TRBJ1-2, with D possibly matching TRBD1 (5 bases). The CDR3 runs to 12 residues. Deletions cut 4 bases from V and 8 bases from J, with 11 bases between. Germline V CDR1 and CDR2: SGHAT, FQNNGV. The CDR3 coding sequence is TGTGCCAGCAGCTCGGAGGGGAACGGCTACACCTTC. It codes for CASSSEGNGYTF.

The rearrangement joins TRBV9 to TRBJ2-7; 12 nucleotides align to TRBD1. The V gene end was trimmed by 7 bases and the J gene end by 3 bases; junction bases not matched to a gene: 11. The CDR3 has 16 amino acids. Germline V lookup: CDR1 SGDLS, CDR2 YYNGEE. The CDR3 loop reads CASAKGQGAEGYEQYF. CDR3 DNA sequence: TGTGCCAGCGCAAAGGGACAGGGGGCCGAGGGCTACGAGCAGTACTTC.

The CDR3 sequence: CASSVEAGANEQFF. In DNA form, the CDR3 reads TGTGCCAGCAGCGTAGAAGCGGGGGCCAATGAGCAGTTCTTC. The chain is built from TRBV9 and TRBJ2-1, with 8 bases aligning to TRBD2. Trimming took 0 bases from V and 6 from J; bases not matched to a gene: 2. The CDR3 length is 14 residues. Germline V gene sequence: CDR1 SGDLS, CDR2 YYNGEE.

CDR3 sequence reads: CASTKGLQNTEAFF. The CDR3 nucleotides read TGTGCCAGCACCAAGGGACTCCAGAACACTGAAGCTTTCTTT. The chain carries TRBV6-5 and TRBJ1-1; tentative D call: TRBD1 (5 bases). V shed 7 bases and J shed 1 base, with 13 bases lying between them. Germline-derived CDR1 and CDR2 are MNHEY and SVGAGI. The CDR3 sequence is 14 residues long.

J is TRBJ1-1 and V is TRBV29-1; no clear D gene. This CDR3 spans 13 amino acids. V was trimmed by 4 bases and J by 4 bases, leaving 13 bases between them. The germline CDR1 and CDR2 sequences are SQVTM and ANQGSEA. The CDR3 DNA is TGCAGCGTTGCACGACTTGGGAGCACTGAAGCTTTCTTT. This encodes CSVARLGSTEAFF. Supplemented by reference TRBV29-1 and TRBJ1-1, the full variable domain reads SAVISQKPSRDICQRGTSLTIQCQVDSQVTMMFWYRQQPGQSLTLIATANQGSEATYESGFVIDKFPISRPNLTFSTLTVSNMSPEDSSIYLCSVARLGSTEAFFGQGTRLTVV.

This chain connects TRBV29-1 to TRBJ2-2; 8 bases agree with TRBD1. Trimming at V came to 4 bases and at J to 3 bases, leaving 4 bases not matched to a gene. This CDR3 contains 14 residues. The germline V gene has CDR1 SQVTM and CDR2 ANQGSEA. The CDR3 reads CSVVQGADTGELFF. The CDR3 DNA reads TGCAGCGTTGTCCAGGGGGCGGACACCGGGGAGCTGTTTTTT.

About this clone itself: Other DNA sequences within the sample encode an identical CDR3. In nucleotides, the CDR3 is TGCGCCAGCTCTCCGGCGACAGGGGGCACCGGGGAGCTGTTTTTT. This sequence encodes CASSPATGGTGELFF. The chain combines TRBV5-1 with TRBJ2-2, with TRBD1 matching over 9 bases. Trimming cost V 7 bases and J 4 bases; bases outside gene matches: 8. The CDR3 totals 15 residues. Germline assignment: CDR1 SGHRS and CDR2 YFSETQ. The full variable domain, completed using reference TRBV5-1 and TRBJ2-2, is KAGVTQTPRYLIKTRGQQVTLSCSPISGHRSVSWYQQTPGQGLQFLFEYFSETQRNKGNFPGRFSGRQFSNSRSEMNVSTLELGDSALYLCASSPATGGTGELFFGEGSRLTVL.

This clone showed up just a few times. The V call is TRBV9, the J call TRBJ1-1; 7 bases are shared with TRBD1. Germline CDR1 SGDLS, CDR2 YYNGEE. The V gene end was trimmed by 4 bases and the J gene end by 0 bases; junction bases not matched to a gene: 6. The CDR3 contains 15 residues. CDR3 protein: CASSPGQRMNTEAFF. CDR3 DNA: TGTGCCAGCAGCCCGGGACAGCGAATGAACACTGAAGCTTTCTTT.

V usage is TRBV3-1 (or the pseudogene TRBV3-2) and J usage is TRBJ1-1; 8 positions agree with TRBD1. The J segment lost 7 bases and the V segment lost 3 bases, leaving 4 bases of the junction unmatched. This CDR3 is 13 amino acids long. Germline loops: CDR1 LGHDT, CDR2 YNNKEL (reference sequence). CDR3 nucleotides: TGTGCCAGCAGCCACGACAGGGGCATTGAAGCTTTCTTT. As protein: CASSHDRGIEAFF.

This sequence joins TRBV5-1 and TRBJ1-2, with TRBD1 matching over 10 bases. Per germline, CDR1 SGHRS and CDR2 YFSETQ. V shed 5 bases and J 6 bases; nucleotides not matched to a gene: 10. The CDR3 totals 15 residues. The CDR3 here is CASSRETGGGDGYTF. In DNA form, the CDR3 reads TGCGCCAGCAGTAGGGAGACAGGGGGCGGAGATGGCTACACCTTC.

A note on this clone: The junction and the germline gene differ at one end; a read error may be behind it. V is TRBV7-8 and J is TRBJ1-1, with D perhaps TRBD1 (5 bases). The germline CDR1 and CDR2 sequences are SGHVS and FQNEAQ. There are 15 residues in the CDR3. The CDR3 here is CASSGGVHSNAEAFF. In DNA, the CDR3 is TGTGCCAGCAGCGGGGGGGTCCACTCGAACGCTGAAGCTTTCTTT.

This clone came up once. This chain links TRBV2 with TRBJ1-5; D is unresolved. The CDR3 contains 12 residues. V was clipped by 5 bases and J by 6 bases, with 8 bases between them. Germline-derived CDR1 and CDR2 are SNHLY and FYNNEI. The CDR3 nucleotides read TGTGCCAGCAGTAAAGACGGTCAGCCCCAGCATTTT. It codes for CASSKDGQPQHF.

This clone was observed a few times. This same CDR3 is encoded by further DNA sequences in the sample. CDR3 DNA: TGCAGTGCTGGTGACATGGGTCGGGGGGGCTACACCTTC. This sequence encodes CSAGDMGRGGYTF. This chain links TRBV20-1 with TRBJ1-2; TRBD1 is a possible D gene (5 bases). V lost 5 bases and J lost 8, with 18 bases in between. Germline CDR1 is DFQATT and CDR2 is SNEGSKA (reference sequence). The length of the CDR3 is 13 residues.

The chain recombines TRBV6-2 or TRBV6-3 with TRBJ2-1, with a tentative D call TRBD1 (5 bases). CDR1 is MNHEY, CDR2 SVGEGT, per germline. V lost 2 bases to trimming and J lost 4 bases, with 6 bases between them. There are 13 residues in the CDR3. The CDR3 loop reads CASSYDRYNEQFF. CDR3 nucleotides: TGTGCCAGCAGTTACGACAGATACAATGAGCAGTTCTTC.

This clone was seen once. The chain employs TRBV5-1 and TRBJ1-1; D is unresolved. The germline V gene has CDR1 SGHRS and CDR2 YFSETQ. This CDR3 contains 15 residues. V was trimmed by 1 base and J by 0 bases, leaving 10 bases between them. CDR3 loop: CASSLNTNMNTEAFF. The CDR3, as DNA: TGCGCCAGCAGCTTGAACACAAATATGAACACTGAAGCTTTCTTT. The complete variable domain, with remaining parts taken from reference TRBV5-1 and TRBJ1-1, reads KAGVTQTPRYLIKTRGQQVTLSCSPISGHRSVSWYQQTPGQGLQFLFEYFSETQRNKGNFPGRFSGRQFSNSRSEMNVSTLELGDSALYLCASSLNTNMNTEAFFGQGTRLTVV.

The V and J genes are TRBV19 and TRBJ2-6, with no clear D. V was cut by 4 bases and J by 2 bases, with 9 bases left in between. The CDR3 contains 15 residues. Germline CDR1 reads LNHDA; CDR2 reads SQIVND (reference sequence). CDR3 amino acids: CASSTGGAGANVLTF. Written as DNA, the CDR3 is TGTGCCAGTAGTACCGGCGGAGCTGGGGCCAACGTCCTGACTTTC.

The CDR3 DNA is TGTGCCAGCAGCGTCACGGGGGGGCCCGGGGTTGAGCAGTTCTTC. Amino acids: CASSVTGGPGVEQFF. The V gene is TRBV7-2, the J gene TRBJ2-1; 8 bases map to TRBD2. The trim removed 5 bases at V and 9 bases at J, leaving 12 bases unmatched. The germline V gene has CDR1 SGHTA and CDR2 FQGNSA. This CDR3 has 15 amino acids.

As DNA, the CDR3 is TGTGCCAGCTCACCAACAGGGGTCGAGCAGTACTTC. Protein product: CASSPTGVEQYF. The chain combines TRBV18 with TRBJ2-7; 7 nucleotides align to TRBD1. The CDR3 covers 12 residues. Germline CDR1 and CDR2: KGHSH and LQKENI. J was trimmed by 6 bases and V by 2 bases; bases with no gene match: 1.